This passage covers 14 T cell receptor beta chains from one sample sequenced in a study of blood T cell repertoires in COVID-19. Assay used: immunoSEQ multiplex PCR; TCRdb lists only in-frame clones, some missing. The sample records 100,000 to 150,000 clones, approximately 86% being singletons. What was sequenced was peripheral blood. The origin of the receptors is a woman between 65 and 79 years old with COVID-19, enrolled during active disease.

The chain carries TRBV30 and TRBJ1-3; D gene ambiguous. V lost 1 base and J 3 bases, leaving 19 bases between the germline ends. The CDR3 covers 17 residues. Germline lookup yields CDR1 GTSNPN and CDR2 SVGIG (reference sequence). CDR3 amino acids: CAWSALRIAEVGNTIYF. CDR3 bases: TGTGCCTGGAGTGCCCTTAGAATAGCCGAGGTTGGAAACACCATATATTTT.

This rearrangement joins TRBV18 to TRBJ1-6, with D possibly being TRBD1 (6 bases). In germline, CDR1 is KGHSH, CDR2 LQKENI. The CDR3 spans 15 residues. V gave up 2 bases and J gave up 7 bases, with 12 bases separating them. The CDR3 DNA is TGTGCCAGCTCACCAGGCAGGGGAATCAATTCACCCCTCCACTTT. This codes for CASSPGRGINSPLHF.

This chain links TRBV7-2 with TRBJ2-7; 9 positions agree with TRBD2. Germline-derived CDR1 and CDR2 are SGHTA and FQGNSA. V lost 5 bases to trimming and J lost 3 bases; unmatched junction nucleotides: 5. The CDR3 is 14 amino acids. The CDR3 region has the DNA TGTGCCAGCAGCCCCCGAGCGGGGGGCTACGAGCAGTACTTC. Its protein is CASSPRAGGYEQYF.

This chain joins TRBV19 and TRBJ1-5; 7 bases are a match to TRBD1. V was pared by 4 bases and J by 6 bases, with 6 bases of the junction left unmatched. CDR1 is LNHDA and CDR2 is SQIVND in the germline V gene (reference sequence). CDR3 length equals 14 residues. The CDR3 protein is CASSTTGAGQPQHF. CDR3 coding DNA: TGTGCCAGTAGTACCACAGGGGCTGGTCAGCCCCAGCATTTT.

The chain links TRBV3-1 (or the pseudogene TRBV3-2) to TRBJ2-5; a possible D gene is TRBD1 (6 bases). V was clipped by 5 bases and J by 2 bases, with 24 bases between them. The CDR3 has 18 amino acids. Germline assignment: CDR1 LGHDT and CDR2 YNNKEL (reference sequence). The CDR3 nucleotides are TGTGCCAGCAGCGCGCACAGGGTATGGGCGATCCTGCAAGAGACCCAGTACTTC. It codes for CASSAHRVWAILQETQYF.

The chain combines TRBV27 with TRBJ2-7; TRBD2 agrees at 7 bases. The CDR3 has 14 residues. V trimming: 6 bases; J trimming: 7 bases; junction bases outside the gene matches: 12. The V gene's germline CDR1 is MNHEY and CDR2 SMNVEV (reference sequence). The CDR3 protein is CASRGTNRRGEQYF. For the CDR3, the DNA is TGTGCCAGCAGGGGGACTAACAGGCGGGGGGAGCAGTACTTC.

The V and J genes are TRBV4-2 and TRBJ2-2, with D perhaps TRBD2 (6 bases). Trimming took off 0 bases at V and 4 bases at J, with 9 bases between the two ends. This CDR3 has 15 amino acids. CDR1 and CDR2 (germline): LGHNA, YNFKEQ. CDR3 amino acids: CASSQDLGGTGELFF. The CDR3 DNA is TGTGCCAGCAGCCAAGATTTGGGGGGCACCGGGGAGCTGTTTTTT.

The chain combines TRBV27 with TRBJ2-7, with D uncertain. The CDR3 runs 16 residues. Germline CDR1 and CDR2: MNHEY and SMNVEV (reference sequence). Deletions cut 2 bases from V and 0 bases from J, with 14 bases between. The CDR3 DNA follows: TGTGCCAGCAGTTTAACGCTGACTCAAAGCTCCTACGAGCAGTACTTC. Translating gives CASSLTLTQSSYEQYF.

The V and J genes are TRBV20-1 and TRBJ2-1; D gene uncertain. With 3 bases removed from V and 0 bases from J, the gap between germline ends came to 12 bases. There are 15 residues in the CDR3. CDR1 and CDR2 from the germline V gene are DFQATT and SNEGSKA (reference sequence). CDR3 sequence reads: CSASRLLGSYNEQFF. The CDR3 DNA sequence: TGCAGTGCTAGTCGATTACTTGGCTCCTACAATGAGCAGTTCTTC.

This clone was detected a few times. The CDR3 protein is CAGRQESYEQYF. CDR3 DNA: TGTGCCGGACGACAGGAAAGCTACGAGCAGTACTTC. The chain couples TRBV2 to TRBJ2-7; D may be TRBD1 (6 bases). The V end lost 11 bases, the J end lost 3 bases, and 14 bases lay between the germline ends. CDR1 and CDR2 from the germline V gene are SNHLY and FYNNEI. The CDR3 runs to 12 residues.

This sequence joins TRBV2 and TRBJ1-1; tentatively, D is TRBD1 (6 bases). V shed 7 bases and J shed 1 base, with 13 bases lying between them. Germline V gene data show CDR1 as SNHLY and CDR2 as FYNNEI. The CDR3 extends over 14 amino acids. CDR3 nucleotides: TGTGCCAGCACTCGGGACACCGGGAACACTGAAGCTTTCTTT. Amino acids: CASTRDTGNTEAFF.

Only one count was recorded for this clone. V gene TRBV28 combines with J gene TRBJ2-5, with D possibly TRBD1 on 6 matching bases. CDR3 length: 14 residues. V was cut by 2 bases and J by 0 bases, with 7 bases left in between. The germline gives CDR1 MDHEN, CDR2 SYDVKM. The CDR3 protein is CASSLDRYQETQYF. CDR3 DNA sequence: TGTGCCAGCAGTTTAGACAGGTACCAAGAGACCCAGTACTTC.

V usage is TRBV3-1 (or the pseudogene TRBV3-2) and J usage is TRBJ2-7; TRBD2 agrees at 11 bases. The CDR3 is 17 residues long. Germline assignment: CDR1 LGHDT and CDR2 YNNKEL (reference sequence). Trimming took 0 bases from V and 7 from J; bases not matched to a gene: 11. The CDR3 coding sequence is TGTGCCAGCAGCCAAGAGAGTACGAGACTAGCGGGGTGGGAGCAGTACTTC. Amino acids: CASSQESTRLAGWEQYF.

The chain carries TRBV6-5 and TRBJ1-5; 7 positions match TRBD1. Per the germline V gene, CDR1 is MNHEY and CDR2 is SVGAGI. V trimming: 9 bases; J trimming: 3 bases; junction bases outside the gene matches: 5. CDR3 length equals 13 residues. The DNA for the CDR3 is TGTGCCAGTCAGACAGGGTCCAATCAGCCCCAGCATTTT. Amino acids: CASQTGSNQPQHF.